This T cell receptor (beta chain) emerged from a study of cytomegalovirus exposure and HLA in healthy donors. Study findings and constraints: There were over 150 TCR beta chains listed as cytomegalovirus-associated.

Germline V gene data show CDR1 as MDHEN and CDR2 as SYDVKM. V lost 4 bases to trimming and J lost 1 base; unmatched junction nucleotides: 10. The CDR3 totals 16 residues. As for this clone: The antigen is not known.

This PCR relied on a set of 60 Vbeta primers and 13 Jbeta primers. TCRdb keeps only in-frame clones here, not all; method: immunoSEQ multiplex PCR. The repertoire has about 130,000 clones, 70% to 85% of them found once; the top ten carry over 2.5%. The sample was PBMCs. This TCR was sampled from a woman between 50 and 59 years old in good health and CMV-seronegative. V usage is TRBV28 and J usage is TRBJ2-7, with 7 bases matching TRBD1. The CDR3 nucleotides are TGTGCCAGCAGTTCCTTAAAGACAGGGATTTCCTACGAGCAGTACTTC. This encodes CASSSLKTGISYEQYF.